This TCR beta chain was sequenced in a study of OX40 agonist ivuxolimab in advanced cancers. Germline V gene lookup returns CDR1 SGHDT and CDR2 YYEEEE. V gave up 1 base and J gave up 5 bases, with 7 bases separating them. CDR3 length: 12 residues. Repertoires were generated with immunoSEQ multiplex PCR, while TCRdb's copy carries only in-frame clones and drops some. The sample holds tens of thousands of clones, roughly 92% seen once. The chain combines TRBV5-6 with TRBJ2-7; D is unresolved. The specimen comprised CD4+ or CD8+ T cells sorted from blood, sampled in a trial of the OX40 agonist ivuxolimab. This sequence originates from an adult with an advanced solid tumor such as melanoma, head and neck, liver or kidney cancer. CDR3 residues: CASSLLDDEQYF. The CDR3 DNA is TGTGCCAGCAGCTTGCTAGACGACGAGCAGTACTTC.